This T cell receptor beta chain originates from a study of shared T cell receptors in the human thymus (dated by TCRdb to the early 2020s). As for the study more broadly: The study examined how self-reactive, shared T-cell receptor alpha chains are generated in the human thymus.

The germline ends are 11 bases apart after V is trimmed by 2 bases and J by 4 bases. The CDR3 spans 13 residues, from the cysteine through the phenylalanine. The entry retains the CDR3 DNA only, 39 bases that are in frame from base 1. According to the germline V gene (reference sequence), CDR1 reads GTSNPN and CDR2 reads SVGIG. Receptors were amplified or captured by the immunoSEQ multiplex PCR assay. The table was pulled from immuneACCESS by TCRdb, which kept in-frame rearrangements only. Such tables lose some clones; where checked, under half of the loss comes from unresolved V genes, and the rest has no known cause. This sample lists some 640,000 clones; around 87% were detected once. The ten top clones hold about 0.0094% of the sample. With regard to this clone: Its recognized antigen is unknown. No quality values exist for individual bases; no much larger clone is one base distant.

These data were likewise used in another study, on human thymus T cells. The second source states: The donors were immunologically healthy infants in Finland who had open corrective cardiac surgery for congenital heart defects. Thymus tissue was obtained as surgical resects removed during corrective cardiac surgery. Biased V and J gene segment usage appeared to be present in both thymic and peripheral blood repertoires. According to the related research, thymic TCR repertoires were highly overlapping among unrelated individuals. The study characterized TCR alpha and beta repertoires from under 10 infant thymus samples and a few related peripheral blood samples. The cohort included more than 5 male and a couple of female infants, with donor ages spanning 7 to 244 days. Thymocytes were released mechanically from tissue and stored at -70 °C as pellets of roughly 9-31 million cells. A QIAsymphony instrument was used to extract genomic DNA from frozen cell pellets. Using the immunoSEQ multiplex PCR assay, the TCRB and TCRAD loci were amplified from a standardized quantity of quality-controlled genomic DNA. Amplicons spanned the V(D)J region at a length sufficient to cover the CDR3 and identify V and J genes. Amplicon sequencing was performed on an Illumina platform through the commercial immunoSEQ service. Primer bias and sequencing errors were corrected using previously described methods, and TCRAD and TCRB definitions followed the IMGT database. Analysis of the repertoires was done with immunoSEQ Analyzer 3.0 and VDJTools and included basic statistics, V/J segment usage, diversity estimates, rarefaction and pairwise overlap. To estimate diversity, the Chao1, ChaoE, Efron-Thisted, Shannon and inverse Simpson indices were applied, and diversity was also estimated on datasets down-sampled to the smallest sample. Repertoire overlap was determined by strict matching of CDR3 nucleotide sequence, V gene and J gene, and Jaccard-based multidimensional scaling clustering was applied. Thymus samples yielded on average roughly 810,000 unique TCRB clonotypes, compared with roughly 80,000 from blood samples.

The sequence derives from a boy in the first two years of life with a congenital heart defect. Donor details come from another sample of the same person, matched by shared clones. The sequenced sample was thymocytes. The rearrangement joined TRBV30 to TRBJ1-1; confidence is insufficient to name the D gene. The bases read TGTGCCTGGAGTACCCCACTCCCCACTGAAGCTTTCTTT. It encodes CAWSTPLPTEAFF. With all but the CDR3 taken from the reference TRBV30 and TRBJ1-1 genes, the full variable domain is: SQTIHQWPATLVQPVGSPLSLECTVEGTSNPNLYWYRQAAGRGLQLLFYSVGIGQISSEVPQNLSASRPQDRQFILSSKKLLLSDSGFYLCAWSTPLPTEAFFGQGTRLTVV.